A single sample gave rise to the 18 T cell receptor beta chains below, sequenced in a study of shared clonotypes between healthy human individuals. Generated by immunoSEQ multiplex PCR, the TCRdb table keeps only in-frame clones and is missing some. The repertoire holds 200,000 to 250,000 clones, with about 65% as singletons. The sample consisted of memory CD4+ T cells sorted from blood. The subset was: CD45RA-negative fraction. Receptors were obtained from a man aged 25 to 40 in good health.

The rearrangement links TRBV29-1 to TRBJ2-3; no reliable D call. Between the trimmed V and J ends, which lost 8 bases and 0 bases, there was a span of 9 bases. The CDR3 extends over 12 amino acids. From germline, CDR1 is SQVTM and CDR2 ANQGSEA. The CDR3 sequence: CSTDPSTDTQYF. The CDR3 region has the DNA TGCAGCACCGACCCTAGCACAGATACGCAGTATTTT.

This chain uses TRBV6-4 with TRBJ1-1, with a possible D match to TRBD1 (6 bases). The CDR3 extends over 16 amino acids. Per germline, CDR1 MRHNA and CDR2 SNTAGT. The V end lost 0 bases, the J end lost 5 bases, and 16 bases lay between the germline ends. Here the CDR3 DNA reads TGTGCCAGCAGTGACTCAGGCGGAGGGGGAAGGACTGAAGCTTTCTTT. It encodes CASSDSGGGGRTEAFF.

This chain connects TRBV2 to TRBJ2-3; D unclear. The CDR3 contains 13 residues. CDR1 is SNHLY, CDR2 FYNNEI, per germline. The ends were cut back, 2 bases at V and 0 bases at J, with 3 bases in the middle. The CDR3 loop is CASSERSTDTQYF. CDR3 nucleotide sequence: TGTGCCAGCAGTGAACGCAGCACAGATACGCAGTATTTT.

CDR3 amino acids: CASSLLTSGSPREQYF. In DNA form, the CDR3 reads TGTGCCAGCAGCTTGTTGACTAGCGGGAGTCCTCGCGAGCAGTACTTC. The chain uses TRBV11-2 and TRBJ2-7; 12 nucleotides match TRBD2. The V gene end was trimmed by 3 bases and the J gene end by 6 bases; junction bases not matched to a gene: 9. The length of the CDR3 is 16 residues. Per the germline V gene, CDR1 is SGHAT and CDR2 is FQNNGV.

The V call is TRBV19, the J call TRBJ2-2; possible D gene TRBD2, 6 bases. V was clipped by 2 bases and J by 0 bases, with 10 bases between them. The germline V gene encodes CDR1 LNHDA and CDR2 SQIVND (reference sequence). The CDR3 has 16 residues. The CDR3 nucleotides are TGTGCCAGTAGTATATTCGGAGGGGCGAACACCGGGGAGCTGTTTTTT. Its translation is CASSIFGGANTGELFF.

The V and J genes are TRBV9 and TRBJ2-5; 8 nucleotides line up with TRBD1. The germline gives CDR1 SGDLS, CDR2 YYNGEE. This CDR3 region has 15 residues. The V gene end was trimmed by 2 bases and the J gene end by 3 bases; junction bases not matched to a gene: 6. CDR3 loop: CASSVLGTGEETQYF. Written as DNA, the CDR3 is TGTGCCAGCAGCGTTTTGGGGACAGGAGAAGAGACCCAGTACTTC.

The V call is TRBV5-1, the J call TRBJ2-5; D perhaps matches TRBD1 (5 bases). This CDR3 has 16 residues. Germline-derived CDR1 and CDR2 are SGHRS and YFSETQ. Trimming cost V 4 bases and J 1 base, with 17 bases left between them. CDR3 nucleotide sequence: TGCGCCAGCAGCACCACCTCAGGGAAGGCCCAAGAGACCCAGTACTTC. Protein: CASSTTSGKAQETQYF.

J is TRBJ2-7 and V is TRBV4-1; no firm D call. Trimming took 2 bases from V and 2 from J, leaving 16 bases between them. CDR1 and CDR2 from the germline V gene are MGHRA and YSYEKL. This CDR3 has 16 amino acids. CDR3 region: CASSQSPSDGAYEQYF. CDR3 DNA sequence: TGCGCCAGCAGCCAATCACCTTCGGACGGAGCCTACGAGCAGTACTTC.

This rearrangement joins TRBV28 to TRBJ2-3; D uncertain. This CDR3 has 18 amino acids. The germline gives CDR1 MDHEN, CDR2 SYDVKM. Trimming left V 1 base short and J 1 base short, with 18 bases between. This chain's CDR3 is CASSLYRPGWKGTDTQYF. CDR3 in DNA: TGTGCCAGCAGTTTATACCGACCGGGCTGGAAAGGCACAGATACGCAGTATTTT. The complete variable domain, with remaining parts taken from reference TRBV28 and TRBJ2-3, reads DVKVTQSSRYLVKRTGEKVFLECVQDMDHENMFWYRQDPGLGLRLIYFSYDVKMKEKGDIPEGYSVSREKKERFSLILESASTNQTSMYLCASSLYRPGWKGTDTQYFGPGTRLTVL.

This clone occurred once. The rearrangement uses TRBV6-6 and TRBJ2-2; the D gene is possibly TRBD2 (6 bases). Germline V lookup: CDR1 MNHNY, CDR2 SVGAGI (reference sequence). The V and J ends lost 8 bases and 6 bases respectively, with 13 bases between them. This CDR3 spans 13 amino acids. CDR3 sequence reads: CASRGFEPGELFF. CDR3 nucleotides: TGTGCCAGCCGGGGGTTCGAACCCGGGGAGCTGTTTTTT.

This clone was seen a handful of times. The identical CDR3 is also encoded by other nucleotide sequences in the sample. The CDR3 spells CASSESLGSYEQYF. The CDR3 DNA reads as TGCGCCAGCAGTGAGTCCCTGGGCTCCTACGAGCAGTACTTC. The chain carries TRBV10-1 and TRBJ2-7, with D unresolved. CDR3 length: 14 residues. The germline V gene has CDR1 WNHNN and CDR2 SYGVQD (reference sequence). Between the trimmed V and J ends, which lost 0 bases and 0 bases, there was a span of 6 bases.

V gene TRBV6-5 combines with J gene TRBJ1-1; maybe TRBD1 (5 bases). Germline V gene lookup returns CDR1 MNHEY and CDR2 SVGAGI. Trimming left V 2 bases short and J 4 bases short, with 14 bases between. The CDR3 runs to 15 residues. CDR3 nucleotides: TGTGCCAGCAGTTACCCTACCACCGGGACCACTGAAGCTTTCTTT. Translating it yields CASSYPTTGTTEAFF.

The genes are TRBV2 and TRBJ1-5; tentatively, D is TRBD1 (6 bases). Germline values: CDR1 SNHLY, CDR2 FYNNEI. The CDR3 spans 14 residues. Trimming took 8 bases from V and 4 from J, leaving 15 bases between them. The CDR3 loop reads CASAGAGKNQPQHF. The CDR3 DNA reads TGTGCCAGCGCGGGGGCAGGAAAAAATCAGCCCCAGCATTTT.

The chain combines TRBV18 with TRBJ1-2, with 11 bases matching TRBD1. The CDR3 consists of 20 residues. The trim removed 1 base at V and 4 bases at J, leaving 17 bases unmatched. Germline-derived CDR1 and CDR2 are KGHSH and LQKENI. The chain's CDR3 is CASSPLSEWTGGKEVYGYTF. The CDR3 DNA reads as TGTGCCAGCTCACCACTGTCCGAGTGGACAGGGGGCAAGGAGGTCTATGGCTACACCTTC.

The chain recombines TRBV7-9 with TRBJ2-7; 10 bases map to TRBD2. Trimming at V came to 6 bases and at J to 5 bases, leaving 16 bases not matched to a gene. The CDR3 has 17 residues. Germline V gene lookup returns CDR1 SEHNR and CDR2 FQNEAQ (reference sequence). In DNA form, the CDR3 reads TGTGCCAGCAGTTCCGGGCTGAGCCTAGCGGGAGTCCACGAGCAGTACTTC. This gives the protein CASSSGLSLAGVHEQYF.

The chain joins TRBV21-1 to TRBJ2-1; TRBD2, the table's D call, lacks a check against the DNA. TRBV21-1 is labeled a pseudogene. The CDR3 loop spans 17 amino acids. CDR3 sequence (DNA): TGTGCCAGCAGCAAATGTCACCCTAATGTTTCCTACAATGAGCAGTTCTTC. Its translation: CASSKCHPNVSYNEQFF.

The CDR3 bases are TGCGCCAGCTACGAAGTTTACAATGAGCAGTTCTTC. This codes for CASYEVYNEQFF. The rearrangement uses TRBV5-1 and TRBJ2-1; D remains unclear. From germline, CDR1 is SGHRS and CDR2 YFSETQ. This CDR3 comprises 12 residues. Trimming pared 7 bases from V and 4 bases from J, leaving 9 bases between.

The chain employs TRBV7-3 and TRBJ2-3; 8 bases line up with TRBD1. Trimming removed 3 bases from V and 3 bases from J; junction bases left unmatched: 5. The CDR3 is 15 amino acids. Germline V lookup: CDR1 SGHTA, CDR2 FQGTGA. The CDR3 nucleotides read TGTGCCAGCAGCTTCCAGGGGGCTCGGACAGATACGCAGTATTTT. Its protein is CASSFQGARTDTQYF.